This entry is about one T cell receptor beta chain. The data belong to a study of blood T cell repertoires in COVID-19. There are 16 residues in the CDR3. The trim removed 4 bases at V and 9 bases at J, leaving 11 bases unmatched. Germline CDR1 reads SGHVS; CDR2 reads FNYEAQ. Profiling relied on immunoSEQ multiplex PCR, and the TCRdb table lists in-frame clones only, not all of them. The data show around 140,000 clones, 75% to 90% seen once. In Seattle, patients joined the study during active infection and were tracked longitudinally. This clonotype was sampled from a man aged 18 to 30 with COVID-19, enrolled during active disease. V is TRBV7-6 and J is TRBJ2-1; 11 nucleotides agree with TRBD2. Material for sequencing was peripheral blood. The CDR3 spells CASSSETSGRTSEQFF. In nucleotides, the CDR3 is TGTGCCAGCAGCTCCGAAACTAGCGGGAGAACGAGTGAGCAGTTCTTC.